What follows describes a single T cell receptor (beta chain). The data were produced by immunoSEQ multiplex PCR, yet TCRdb's version contains in-frame clones alone and is incomplete. The sample yields over 2 million clones, 85% to 95% seen once. These data originate in a study of shared clonotypes between healthy human individuals. V lost 2 bases to trimming and J lost 7 bases, with 18 bases between them. This CDR3 contains 15 residues. Germline assignment: CDR1 LNHNV and CDR2 YYDKDF (reference sequence). The chain combines TRBV15 with TRBJ2-7; D is perhaps TRBD1 or TRBD2 (5 bases each). This TCR was recovered from a man younger than 35 in good health. Some clones in this sample may be carry-over from other donors' samples. Sequenced material: naive CD4+ T cells from PBMCs. Subset specified: CD45RA+ positively selected. CDR3 DNA sequence: TGTGCCACCAGCAGATCCTCCGGGACCCCGTGGGAGCAGTACTTC. Its translation: CATSRSSGTPWEQYF.